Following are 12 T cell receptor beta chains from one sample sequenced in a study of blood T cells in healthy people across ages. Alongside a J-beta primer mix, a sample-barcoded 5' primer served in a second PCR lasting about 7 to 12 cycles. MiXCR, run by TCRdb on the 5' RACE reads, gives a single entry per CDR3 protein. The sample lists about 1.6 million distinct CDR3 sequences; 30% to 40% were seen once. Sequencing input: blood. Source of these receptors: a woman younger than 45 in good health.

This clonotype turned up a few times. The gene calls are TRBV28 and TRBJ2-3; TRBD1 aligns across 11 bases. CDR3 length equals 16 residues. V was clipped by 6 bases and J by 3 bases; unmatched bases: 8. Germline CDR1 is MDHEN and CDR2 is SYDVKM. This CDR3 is CASRHHRDRGTDTQYF. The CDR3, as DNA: TGTGCCAGCAGACATCACCGGGACAGGGGGACAGATACGCAGTATTTT.

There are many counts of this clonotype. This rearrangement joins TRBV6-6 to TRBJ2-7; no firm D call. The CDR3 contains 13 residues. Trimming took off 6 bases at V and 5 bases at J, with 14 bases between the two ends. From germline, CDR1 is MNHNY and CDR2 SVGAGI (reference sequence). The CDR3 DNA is TGTGCCAGCAGCCCGGTGGGTCCGGACGAGCAGTACTTC. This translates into CASSPVGPDEQYF.

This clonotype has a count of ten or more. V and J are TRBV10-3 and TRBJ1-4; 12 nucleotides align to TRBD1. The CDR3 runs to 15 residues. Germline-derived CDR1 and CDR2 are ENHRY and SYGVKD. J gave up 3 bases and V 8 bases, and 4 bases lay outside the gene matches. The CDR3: CAIGTGGGSNEKLFF. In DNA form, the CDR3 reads TGTGCCATCGGGACAGGGGGCGGATCTAATGAAAAACTGTTTTTT.

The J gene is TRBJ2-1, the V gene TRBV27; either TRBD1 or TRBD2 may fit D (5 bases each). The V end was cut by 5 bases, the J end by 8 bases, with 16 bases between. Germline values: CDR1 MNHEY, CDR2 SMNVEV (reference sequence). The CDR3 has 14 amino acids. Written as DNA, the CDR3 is TGTGCCAGCAGTCCCCGGGGCCCGTGGGATGAGCAGTTCTTC. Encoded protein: CASSPRGPWDEQFF.

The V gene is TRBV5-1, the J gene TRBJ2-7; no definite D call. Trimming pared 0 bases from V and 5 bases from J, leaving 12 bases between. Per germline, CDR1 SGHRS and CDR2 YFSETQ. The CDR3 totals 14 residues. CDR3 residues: CASSLEPRYDEQYF. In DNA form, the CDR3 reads TGCGCCAGCAGCTTGGAACCCCGGTACGACGAGCAGTACTTC.

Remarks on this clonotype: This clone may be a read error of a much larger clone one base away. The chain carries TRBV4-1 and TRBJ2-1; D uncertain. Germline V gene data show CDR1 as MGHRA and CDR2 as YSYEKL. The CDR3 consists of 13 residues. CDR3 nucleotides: TGCGCCAGCAGCCAGGCCCCCGACAATGGGCAGTTCTTC. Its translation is CASSQAPDNGQFF.

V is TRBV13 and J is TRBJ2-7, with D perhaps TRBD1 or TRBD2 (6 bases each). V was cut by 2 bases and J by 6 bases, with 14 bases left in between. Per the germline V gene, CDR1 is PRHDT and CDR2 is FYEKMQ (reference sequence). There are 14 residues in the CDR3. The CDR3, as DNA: TGTGCCAGCAGCTTATCGGGGGCTGCACGCGAGCAGTACTTC. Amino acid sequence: CASSLSGAAREQYF. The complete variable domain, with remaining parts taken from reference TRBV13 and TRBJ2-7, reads AAGVIQSPRHLIKEKRETATLKCYPIPRHDTVYWYQQGPGQDPQFLISFYEKMQSDKGSIPDRFSAQQFSDYHSELNMSSLELGDSALYFCASSLSGAAREQYFGPGTRLTVT.

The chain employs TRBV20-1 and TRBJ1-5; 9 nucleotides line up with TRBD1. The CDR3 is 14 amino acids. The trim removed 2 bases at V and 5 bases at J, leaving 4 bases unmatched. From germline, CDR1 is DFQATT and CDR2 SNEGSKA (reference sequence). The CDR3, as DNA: TGCAGTGCTAGACCAGACAGGGGGGATCAGCCCCAGCATTTT. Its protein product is CSARPDRGDQPQHF.

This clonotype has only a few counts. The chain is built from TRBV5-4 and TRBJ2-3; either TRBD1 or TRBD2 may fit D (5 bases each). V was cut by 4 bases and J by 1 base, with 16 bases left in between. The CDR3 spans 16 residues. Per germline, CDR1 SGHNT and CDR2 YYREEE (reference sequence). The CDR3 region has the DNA TGTGCCAGCAGCCCGGGGACGAACAGAGGCACAGATACGCAGTATTTT. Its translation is CASSPGTNRGTDTQYF.

CDR3 coding DNA: TGCAGTGCTAGAGATCATATCGGGGGGGCAACAGATACGCAGTATTTT. Its translation: CSARDHIGGATDTQYF. J is TRBJ2-3 and V is TRBV20-1; 8 positions match TRBD2. Germline lookup yields CDR1 DFQATT and CDR2 SNEGSKA (reference sequence). This CDR3 comprises 16 residues. V lost 0 bases and J lost 3; bases outside the gene matches: 8.

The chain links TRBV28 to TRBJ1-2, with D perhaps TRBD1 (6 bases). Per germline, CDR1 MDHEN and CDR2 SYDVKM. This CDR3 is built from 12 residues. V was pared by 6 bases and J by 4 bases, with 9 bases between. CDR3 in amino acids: CASRGQPYGYTF. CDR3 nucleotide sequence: TGTGCCAGCAGGGGACAACCCTATGGCTACACCTTC.

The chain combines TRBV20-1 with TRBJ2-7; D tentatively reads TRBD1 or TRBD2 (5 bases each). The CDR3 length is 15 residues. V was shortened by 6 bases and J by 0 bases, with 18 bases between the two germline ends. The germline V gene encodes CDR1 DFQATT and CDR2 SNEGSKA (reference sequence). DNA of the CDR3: TGCAGTGCCCAACCCGGGGCTTATAGCTCCTACGAGCAGTACTTC. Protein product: CSAQPGAYSSYEQYF.